This T cell receptor (beta chain) was identified during a study of cytomegalovirus exposure and HLA in healthy donors. The CDR3 is 16 amino acids. Germline assignment: CDR1 MGHRA and CDR2 YSYEKL. V was pared by 8 bases and J by 4 bases, with 12 bases of the junction left unmatched. Nominally healthy donors were sampled, though unrecorded immune exposures were likely. This PCR relied on a set of 60 Vbeta primers and 13 Jbeta primers. Profiling relied on immunoSEQ multiplex PCR, and the TCRdb table lists in-frame clones only, not all of them. Here the sample spans tens of thousands of clones, approximately 84% being singletons.

The sample was PBMCs. V and J are TRBV4-1 and TRBJ2-5, with 11 bases aligning to TRBD2. This clonotype was sampled from a man in his late teens or twenties in good health and CMV-seronegative. CDR3 amino acids: CASRNPTSGMGETQYF. As DNA, the CDR3 is TGCGCCAGCCGCAACCCGACTAGCGGGATGGGAGAGACCCAGTACTTC.